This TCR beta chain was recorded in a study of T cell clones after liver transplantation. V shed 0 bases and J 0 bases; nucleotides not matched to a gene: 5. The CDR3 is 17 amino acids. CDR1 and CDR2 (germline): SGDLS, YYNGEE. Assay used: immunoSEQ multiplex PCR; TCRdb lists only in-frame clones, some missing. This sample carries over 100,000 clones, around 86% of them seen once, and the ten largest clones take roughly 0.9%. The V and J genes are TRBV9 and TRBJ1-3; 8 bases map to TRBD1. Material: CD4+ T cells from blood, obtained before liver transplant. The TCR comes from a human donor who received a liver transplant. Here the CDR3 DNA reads TGTGCCAGCAGCGTAGTGGCAGGGGGCAACTCTGGAAACACCATATATTTT. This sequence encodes CASSVVAGGNSGNTIYF. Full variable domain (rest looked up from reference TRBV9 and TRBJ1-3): DSGVTQTPKHLITATGQRVTLRCSPRSGDLSVYWYQQSLDQGLQFLIQYYNGEERAKGNILERFSAQQFPDLHSELNLSSLELGDSALYFCASSVVAGGNSGNTIYFGEGSWLTVV.